Below, one T cell receptor beta chain is given with its context. Antigen specificity is unknown. Using immunoSEQ multiplex PCR, the repertoire was profiled, and TCRdb retains in-frame clones only, with some absent. The table has fewer than 1 million clones, approximately 96% seen once. Positively selected for CCR7, the CD45RO-negative cells used as naive CD8 cells excluded terminally differentiated effector memory CD45RA+ cells. The source of the sample is a study of shared clonotypes between healthy human individuals. General study findings and limits: Estimated clonotype richness was generally higher in naive than memory subsets.

The sequenced sample consisted of naive CD8+ T cells sorted from blood. The TCR sequence derives from a man aged 25-40 years in good health.

The CDR3 bases are TGTGCCAGCAGCCAACCAGGGTCCTCGGGTGACATTCAGTACTTC. Encoded protein: CASSQPGSSGDIQYF. The chain has TRBV4-2 and TRBJ2-4, with a weak D call TRBD1 (5 bases). Germline V gene sequence: CDR1 LGHNA, CDR2 YNFKEQ. There are 15 residues in the CDR3. V was clipped by 2 bases and J by 8 bases, with 16 bases between them.